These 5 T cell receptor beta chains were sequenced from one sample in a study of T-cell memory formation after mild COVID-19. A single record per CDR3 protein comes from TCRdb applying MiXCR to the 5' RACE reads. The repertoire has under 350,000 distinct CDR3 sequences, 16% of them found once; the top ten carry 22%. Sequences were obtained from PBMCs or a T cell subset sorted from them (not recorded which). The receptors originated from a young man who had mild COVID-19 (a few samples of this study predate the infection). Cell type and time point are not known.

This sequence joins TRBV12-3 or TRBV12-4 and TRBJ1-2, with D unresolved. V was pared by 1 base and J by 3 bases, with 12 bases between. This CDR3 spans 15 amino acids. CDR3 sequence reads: CASSLETRNYYGYTF. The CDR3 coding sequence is TGTGCCAGCAGTTTAGAGACGCGAAACTACTATGGCTACACCTTC.

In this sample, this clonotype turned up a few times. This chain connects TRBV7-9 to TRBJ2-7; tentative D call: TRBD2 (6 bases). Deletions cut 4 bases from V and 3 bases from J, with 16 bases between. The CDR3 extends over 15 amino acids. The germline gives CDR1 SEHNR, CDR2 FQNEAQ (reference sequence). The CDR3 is CASSSWRGLDYEQYF. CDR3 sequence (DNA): TGTGCCAGCAGCTCATGGAGGGGTTTGGACTACGAGCAGTACTTC.

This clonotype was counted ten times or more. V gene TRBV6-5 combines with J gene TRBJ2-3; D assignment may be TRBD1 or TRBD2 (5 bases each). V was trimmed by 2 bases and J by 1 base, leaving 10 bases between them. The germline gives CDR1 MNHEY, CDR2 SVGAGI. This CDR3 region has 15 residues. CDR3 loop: CASSYPRDGTDTQYF. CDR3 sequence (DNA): TGTGCCAGCAGTTACCCCAGGGACGGCACAGATACGCAGTATTTT.

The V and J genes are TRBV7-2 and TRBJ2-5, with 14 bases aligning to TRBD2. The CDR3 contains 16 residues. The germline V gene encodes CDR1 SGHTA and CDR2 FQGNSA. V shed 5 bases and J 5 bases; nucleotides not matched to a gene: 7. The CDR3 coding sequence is TGTGCCAGCAGCCTCAGGACTAGCGGGGGGAGGGAGACCCAGTACTTC. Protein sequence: CASSLRTSGGRETQYF.

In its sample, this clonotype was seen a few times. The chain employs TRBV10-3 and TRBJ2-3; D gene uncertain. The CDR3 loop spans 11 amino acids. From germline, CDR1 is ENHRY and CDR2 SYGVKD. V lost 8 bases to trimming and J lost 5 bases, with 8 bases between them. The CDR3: CAISPGDTQYF. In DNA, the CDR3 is TGTGCCATCTCTCCGGGAGATACGCAGTATTTT.